This is a list of T cell receptor beta chains from one sample in a study of regulatory T cells in long-lasting Graves disease. TCRdb reprocessed the multiplex PCR reads via MiXCR and lists one record per CDR3 protein. The data show roughly 700,000 distinct CDR3 sequences, around 30% seen once. The sample here was peripheral blood mononuclear cells (PBMCs), taken when the disease was refractory, from a patient treated with antithyroid drugs. These receptors originate from a female donor with Graves disease. The CDR3 runs from the conserved cysteine through the conserved F or W. A D gene is named only where the DNA matches it firmly. Not all rows give a size; the values are once, few, many and, for expanded clones, a class.

CDR3 DNA: TGTGCCAGCAGCGTAGCGGGGGGAGGAGGACAGCCCCAGCATTTT
CDR3 protein: CASSVAGGGGQPQHF
J gene: TRBJ1-5
D gene: -
V gene: TRBV9
clone size: few

CDR3 DNA: TGCAGTGCTAGAGATCGCACACTCTTCTATGGCTACACCTTC
CDR3 protein: CSARDRTLFYGYTF
J gene: TRBJ1-2
D gene: -
V gene: TRBV20-1
clone size: few

CDR3 DNA: TGCAGTGCTAGAAACAACACTAGCGGGGCCCCAAAACAGACCCAGTACTTC
CDR3 protein: CSARNNTSGAPKQTQYF
J gene: TRBJ2-5
D gene: TRBD2
V gene: TRBV20-1
clone size: few

CDR3 DNA: TGTGCCAGCAGCAGGGGGGGGGACACGCCTGGCTACACCTTC
CDR3 protein: CASSRGGDTPGYTF
J gene: TRBJ1-2
D gene: -
V gene: TRBV5-4
clone size: -

CDR3 DNA: TGCAGTGCTAGCCCGTATAGGAATAGGACAGGGGGTAACTATGGCTACACCTTC
CDR3 protein: CSASPYRNRTGGNYGYTF
J gene: TRBJ1-2
D gene: TRBD1
V gene: TRBV20-1
clone size: few

CDR3 DNA: TGTGCCAGCAGTCCCGTTTCCCCCCTCGGGAGCACCGGGGAGCTGTTTTTT
CDR3 protein: CASSPVSPLGSTGELFF
J gene: TRBJ2-2
D gene: -
V gene: TRBV27
clone size: few

CDR3 DNA: TGTGCCTGGAGCGATGGGATTGGCAATCAGCCCCAGCATTTT
CDR3 protein: CAWSDGIGNQPQHF
J gene: TRBJ1-5
D gene: -
V gene: TRBV30
clone size: -

CDR3 DNA: TGCAGTGCTGTCGCCGGGACAGGGGCCGAGACCCAGTACTTC
CDR3 protein: CSAVAGTGAETQYF
J gene: TRBJ2-5
D gene: TRBD1
V gene: TRBV20-1
clone size: few

CDR3 DNA: TGTGCCAGCAGGCGGGACCCTAATGAAAAACTGTTTTTT
CDR3 protein: CASRRDPNEKLFF
J gene: TRBJ1-4
D gene: -
V gene: TRBV12-3/TRBV12-4
clone size: -

CDR3 DNA: TGTGCCAGCAGTGTACGGGGACTTTCTTACGAGCAGTACTTC
CDR3 protein: CASSVRGLSYEQYF
J gene: TRBJ2-7
D gene: -
V gene: TRBV6-1
clone size: -

CDR3 DNA: TGTGCCAGCAGTTACGGGGCGCGAGGGTACGAGCAGTACTTC
CDR3 protein: CASSYGARGYEQYF
J gene: TRBJ2-7
D gene: -
V gene: TRBV6-5
clone size: many

CDR3 DNA: TGCAGTGCTACTCGTCGTGCAGGTAACACTGAAGCTTTCTTT
CDR3 protein: CSATRRAGNTEAFF
J gene: TRBJ1-1
D gene: -
V gene: TRBV20-1
clone size: few

CDR3 DNA: TGCGCCAGCAGCCAAGTCGATAGCGGGAACTACGAGCAGTACTTC
CDR3 protein: CASSQVDSGNYEQYF
J gene: TRBJ2-7
D gene: TRBD2
V gene: TRBV4-1
clone size: -

CDR3 DNA: TGTGCCACCACCCCCGGGGTTAACACTGAAGCTTTCTTT
CDR3 protein: CATTPGVNTEAFF
J gene: TRBJ1-1
D gene: -
V gene: TRBV15
clone size: -

CDR3 DNA: TGTGCCAGCAGCCAGCTGACCCAGTACTTC
CDR3 protein: CASSQLTQYF
J gene: TRBJ2-5
D gene: -
V gene: TRBV3-1
clone size: few

CDR3 DNA: TGCAGTGCTAGTACACCACTAGCGGGAGAAGAAAATGAGCAGTTCTTC
CDR3 protein: CSASTPLAGEENEQFF
J gene: TRBJ2-1
D gene: TRBD2
V gene: TRBV20-1
clone size: -

CDR3 DNA: TGTGCCATCAGTGCGGGCGAGACCCAGTACTTC
CDR3 protein: CAISAGETQYF
J gene: TRBJ2-5
D gene: -
V gene: TRBV10-3
clone size: many

CDR3 DNA: TGTGCCAGGAGCTTAGCCCCTAGCGGGGCCTACGAGCAGTACTTC
CDR3 protein: CARSLAPSGAYEQYF
J gene: TRBJ2-7
D gene: TRBD2
V gene: TRBV11-2
clone size: -

CDR3 DNA: TGCAGTGCTAGAGATCCGGGACGGCCCTACGAGCAGTACTTC
CDR3 protein: CSARDPGRPYEQYF
J gene: TRBJ2-7
D gene: -
V gene: TRBV20-1
clone size: -

CDR3 DNA: TGCAGTGCTAGAGAGGGGACAGGGAAGTCCACCGGGGAGCTGTTTTTT
CDR3 protein: CSAREGTGKSTGELFF
J gene: TRBJ2-2
D gene: TRBD1
V gene: TRBV20-1
clone size: -

CDR3 DNA: TGTGCCAGCAGCCCATACGACAGGGACTCTGGCTACACCTTC
CDR3 protein: CASSPYDRDSGYTF
J gene: TRBJ1-2
D gene: TRBD1
V gene: TRBV27
clone size: -

CDR3 DNA: TGTGCCAGTGGACAGGGGAGCACCTCCTACGAGCAGTACTTC
CDR3 protein: CASGQGSTSYEQYF
J gene: TRBJ2-7
D gene: TRBD1
V gene: TRBV6-2/TRBV6-3
clone size: -

CDR3 DNA: TGTGCCAGCAATGGGCCCACCGGCTACACCTTC
CDR3 protein: CASNGPTGYTF
J gene: TRBJ1-2
D gene: -
V gene: TRBV27
clone size: few

CDR3 DNA: TGTGCCAGCAGGGATCTCGGGTCTTATGGCTACACCTTC
CDR3 protein: CASRDLGSYGYTF
J gene: TRBJ1-2
D gene: -
V gene: TRBV3-1
clone size: -

CDR3 DNA: TGTGCCAGCAGTGCGGGGTCGGGGGTAGCCTACGAGCAGTACTTC
CDR3 protein: CASSAGSGVAYEQYF
J gene: TRBJ2-7
D gene: -
V gene: TRBV27
clone size: many

CDR3 DNA: TGTGCCAGCAGCAGGACTGACGAGCAGTACTTC
CDR3 protein: CASSRTDEQYF
J gene: TRBJ2-7
D gene: -
V gene: TRBV7-9
clone size: -

CDR3 DNA: TGTGCCAGCAGCTTCAGGGTCGGAGATACGCAGTATTTT
CDR3 protein: CASSFRVGDTQYF
J gene: TRBJ2-3
D gene: -
V gene: TRBV7-2
clone size: -

CDR3 DNA: TGTGCCAGCAGCCGATCGGGACTAATCTACGAGCAGTACTTC
CDR3 protein: CASSRSGLIYEQYF
J gene: TRBJ2-7
D gene: TRBD2
V gene: TRBV7-2
clone size: -

CDR3 DNA: TGTGCCAGCAGCCAAGCGCCGTACCATTTT
CDR3 protein: CASSQAPYHF
J gene: TRBJ1-5
D gene: -
V gene: TRBV3-1
clone size: few

CDR3 DNA: TGTGCCAGCAGTTACGTGGTGAACACTGAAGCTTTCTTT
CDR3 protein: CASSYVVNTEAFF
J gene: TRBJ1-1
D gene: -
V gene: TRBV6-2/TRBV6-3
clone size: few

CDR3 DNA: TGCAGTGCTAGTATCGGTCTAGCGGGAGCGACAGATACGCAGTATTTT
CDR3 protein: CSASIGLAGATDTQYF
J gene: TRBJ2-3
D gene: TRBD2
V gene: TRBV20-1
clone size: -

CDR3 DNA: TGTGCCAGCAGTCCGGGACATAGCTCCTACGAGCAGTACTTC
CDR3 protein: CASSPGHSSYEQYF
J gene: TRBJ2-7
D gene: -
V gene: TRBV6-1
clone size: -

CDR3 DNA: TGCGCCAGCAGCCAAGTGCCAGGGATTAATGAAAAACTGTTTTTT
CDR3 protein: CASSQVPGINEKLFF
J gene: TRBJ1-4
D gene: -
V gene: TRBV4-1
clone size: once

CDR3 DNA: TGTGCCAGCAGCTTAGACGGGAGGCGTGACTACGAGCAGTACTTC
CDR3 protein: CASSLDGRRDYEQYF
J gene: TRBJ2-7
D gene: TRBD2
V gene: TRBV7-2
clone size: many

CDR3 DNA: TGTGCCAGCAGCCAAGGACTTACCGGAGAGCAGTACTTC
CDR3 protein: CASSQGLTGEQYF
J gene: TRBJ2-7
D gene: -
V gene: TRBV13
clone size: few

CDR3 DNA: TGCAGCGTTGAAGGGGGGACAGGGGGCAAGGTGAACACTGAAGCTTTCTTT
CDR3 protein: CSVEGGTGGKVNTEAFF
J gene: TRBJ1-1
D gene: TRBD1
V gene: TRBV29-1
clone size: -

CDR3 DNA: TGTGCCTGGAGTCGTGGAGGGAATAATGAAAAACTGTTTTTT
CDR3 protein: CAWSRGGNNEKLFF
J gene: TRBJ1-4
D gene: -
V gene: TRBV30
clone size: few

CDR3 DNA: TGTGCCAGCAGCCCTACTAGTTTTTATGAGCAGTTCTTC
CDR3 protein: CASSPTSFYEQFF
J gene: TRBJ2-1
D gene: -
V gene: TRBV11-2
clone size: -

CDR3 DNA: TGTGCTAGTGGTTTGCGGTACGTCTATGGCTACACCTTC
CDR3 protein: CASGLRYVYGYTF
J gene: TRBJ1-2
D gene: -
V gene: TRBV12-5
clone size: many

CDR3 DNA: TGCGCCAGCAGCTTGACCCGACCGCTCGGGGCCTACGAGCAGTACTTC
CDR3 protein: CASSLTRPLGAYEQYF
J gene: TRBJ2-7
D gene: -
V gene: TRBV5-1
clone size: -

CDR3 DNA: TGTGCCAGCAGTGAGGGGTTTGGGAATCAGCCCCAGCATTTT
CDR3 protein: CASSEGFGNQPQHF
J gene: TRBJ1-5
D gene: -
V gene: TRBV6-1
clone size: -

CDR3 DNA: TGTGCCAGCAGTGGCTCCCAGGAAAGATATAATTCACCCCTCCACTTT
CDR3 protein: CASSGSQERYNSPLHF
J gene: TRBJ1-6
D gene: -
V gene: TRBV2
clone size: many

CDR3 DNA: TGTGCCAGCAGCTTATTCGGTCGGACAGGGGATAATTCACCCCTCCACTTT
CDR3 protein: CASSLFGRTGDNSPLHF
J gene: TRBJ1-6
D gene: TRBD1
V gene: TRBV7-8
clone size: -

CDR3 DNA: TGTGCCAGCAGACAAGGGACTAGCGGAAAGTGGCAAGAGACCCAGTACTTC
CDR3 protein: CASRQGTSGKWQETQYF
J gene: TRBJ2-5
D gene: TRBD2
V gene: TRBV11-2
clone size: -

CDR3 DNA: TGTGCCAGCAGTCTCGTACTGAACACTAACTATGGCTACACCTTC
CDR3 protein: CASSLVLNTNYGYTF
J gene: TRBJ1-2
D gene: -
V gene: TRBV12-3/TRBV12-4
clone size: -

CDR3 DNA: TGTGCCAGCAGTTTGGGTGGGGGCTTGGAGACCCAGTACTTC
CDR3 protein: CASSLGGGLETQYF
J gene: TRBJ2-5
D gene: -
V gene: TRBV6-5
clone size: once

CDR3 DNA: TGTGCCAGCAGCTCAAGGGAGGGAGGAGAAGCTTTCTTT
CDR3 protein: CASSSREGGEAFF
J gene: TRBJ1-1
D gene: -
V gene: TRBV11-3
clone size: few

CDR3 DNA: TGTGCCAGCAGTGAAGTTAAATACACTGAAGCTTTCTTT
CDR3 protein: CASSEVKYTEAFF
J gene: TRBJ1-1
D gene: -
V gene: TRBV2
clone size: few

CDR3 DNA: TGTGCCAGCAGCCCACAGGAGAACACTGAAGCTTTCTTT
CDR3 protein: CASSPQENTEAFF
J gene: TRBJ1-1
D gene: -
V gene: TRBV3-1
clone size: many

CDR3 DNA: TGTGCCAGCAGTCCGACAGGGGCCTACCAGCCCCAGCATTTT
CDR3 protein: CASSPTGAYQPQHF
J gene: TRBJ1-5
D gene: TRBD1
V gene: TRBV12-3/TRBV12-4
clone size: few

CDR3 DNA: -
CDR3 protein: CASSFGQGGYGYTF
J gene: TRBJ1-2
D gene: -
V gene: TRBV28
clone size: many

CDR3 DNA: TGTGCCAGCAGGCAAGACCGACCCGGCAATCAGCCCCAGCATTTT
CDR3 protein: CASRQDRPGNQPQHF
J gene: TRBJ1-5
D gene: -
V gene: TRBV12-3/TRBV12-4
clone size: many

CDR3 DNA: TGTGCCAGCAGCGTTGGGACACTATACGAGCAGTACTTC
CDR3 protein: CASSVGTLYEQYF
J gene: TRBJ2-7
D gene: -
V gene: TRBV11-2
clone size: -

CDR3 DNA: TGTGCCAGCAGTACCTCTACATTAGCGGGAGTCGACGAGCAGTACTTC
CDR3 protein: CASSTSTLAGVDEQYF
J gene: TRBJ2-7
D gene: TRBD2
V gene: TRBV12-3/TRBV12-4
clone size: -